This TCR beta chain was found in a study of blood T cell repertoires in COVID-19. About the research overall: T cells, B-cell-depleted T cells, or PBMCs provided the cDNA or gDNA that served as material.

Per the original data handling: Amplification of reference gene primers provided the estimated nucleated cell counts. TCRdb's table, derived via immunoSEQ multiplex PCR, lists solely in-frame clones and lacks some. That table supplies the V and J calls and clone size; D and trimming were determined from the DNA. This table has about 69,000 clones, under 85% appearing once. The count of this clone is one. CDR1 is SEHNR and CDR2 is FQNEAQ in the germline V gene (reference sequence). Trimming removed 1 base from V and 3 bases from J; junction bases left unmatched: 9. CDR3 length: 17 amino acids. The gene calls are TRBV7-9 and TRBJ1-5, with TRBD1 matching over 7 bases. The clonotype originates from a man aged 55 to 70 with acute or convalescent COVID-19. The specimen sequenced was peripheral blood. The CDR3 protein is CASSLVMTGTANQPQHF. The DNA for the CDR3 is TGTGCCAGCAGCTTAGTAATGACAGGGACTGCCAATCAGCCCCAGCATTTT.